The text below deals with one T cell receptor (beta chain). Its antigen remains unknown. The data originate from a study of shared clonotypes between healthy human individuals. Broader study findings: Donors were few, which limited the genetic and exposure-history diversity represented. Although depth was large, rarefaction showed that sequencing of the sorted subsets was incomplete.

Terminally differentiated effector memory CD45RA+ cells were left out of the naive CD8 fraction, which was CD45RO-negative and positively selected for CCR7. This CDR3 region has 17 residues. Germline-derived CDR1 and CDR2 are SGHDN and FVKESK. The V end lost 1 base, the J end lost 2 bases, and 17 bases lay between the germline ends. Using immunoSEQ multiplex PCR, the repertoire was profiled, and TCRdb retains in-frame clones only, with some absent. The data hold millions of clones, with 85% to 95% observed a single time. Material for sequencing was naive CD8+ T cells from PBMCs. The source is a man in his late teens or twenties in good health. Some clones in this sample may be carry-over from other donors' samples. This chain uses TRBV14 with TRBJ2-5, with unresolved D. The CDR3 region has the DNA TGTGCCAGCAGCCAAGGATTCAGCTTTATGGAACAAGAGACCCAGTACTTC. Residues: CASSQGFSFMEQETQYF.